Below, 23 T cell receptor beta chains from the same sample are listed, as sequenced in a study of cytomegalovirus exposure and HLA in healthy donors (dated 2017 in TCRdb). The library relied on the immunoSEQ multiplex PCR assay. A mixture of 60 forward primers for TCR Vbeta segments and 13 reverse primers for TCR Jbeta segments was used in the multiplex PCR. TCRdb mirrors the immuneACCESS table, restricted to in-frame sequences. Some clones are absent from its copies; in checked studies, under half trace to an unresolved V gene, and the reason for the others is unknown. The table for this sample records 90,000 to 100,000 clones. 3% to 4% of the sample is in the top ten clones. Sequencing was carried out using PBMCs. All receptors derive from a woman in her twenties or thirties in good health and CMV-seronegative.

This rearrangement joins TRBV10-2 to TRBJ1-1, with a weak D call TRBD1 (5 bases). CDR1 and CDR2 from the germline V gene are WSHSY and SAAADI. V was trimmed by 6 bases and J by 8 bases, leaving 13 bases between them. This CDR3 is 12 amino acids long. DNA for the CDR3: TGCGCCAGCAGCCTTCAGGGTTCGGAAGCTTTCTTT. Translating gives CASSLQGSEAFF.

As regards this clone: The same CDR3 can be traced to other DNA sequences in this sample. The V and J genes are TRBV6-5 and TRBJ2-7, with 9 bases fitting TRBD1. With V trimmed by 4 bases and J by 4 bases, 5 bases remained unmatched. The germline V gene encodes CDR1 MNHEY and CDR2 SVGAGI. The CDR3 has 14 amino acids. The CDR3 region is CASSSGTGSYEQYF. CDR3 nucleotides: TGTGCCAGCAGTTCTGGGACAGGGTCGTACGAGCAGTACTTC.

The V call is TRBV27, the J call TRBJ2-5; weak D call: TRBD2 (7 bases). Trimming stripped 6 bases from V and 5 bases from J, with 16 bases between. The CDR3 extends over 14 amino acids. Germline V gene sequence: CDR1 MNHEY, CDR2 SMNVEV (reference sequence). CDR3 sequence (DNA): TGTGCCAGCAGCGGGATTGGGAGGGGGGAGACCCAGTACTTC. Its translation: CASSGIGRGETQYF.

The chain carries TRBV2 and TRBJ2-3, with TRBD2 as a possible D gene (5 bases). Deletions cut 1 base from V and 4 bases from J, with 12 bases between. The CDR3 is 15 residues long. Germline V gene data show CDR1 as SNHLY and CDR2 as FYNNEI. In nucleotides, the CDR3 is TGTGCCAGCAGTGAAGAGGGTCTAGCAGCAGATACGCAGTATTTT. It translates to CASSEEGLAADTQYF.

The CDR3 here is CAHFPGQSSSEAFF. In DNA form, the CDR3 reads TGTGCCCACTTCCCGGGACAGTCATCTTCTGAAGCTTTCTTT. The chain links TRBV30 to TRBJ1-1; 7 bases are shared with TRBD1. V shed 8 bases, J shed 6 bases, and the junction held 15 bases outside the gene matches. Germline V CDR1 and CDR2: GTSNPN, SVGIG (reference sequence). The CDR3 covers 14 residues.

The chain links TRBV5-1 to TRBJ1-1; possibly TRBD1 for D (6 bases). The CDR3 extends over 14 amino acids. Germline V gives CDR1 SGHRS, CDR2 YFSETQ. Trimming stripped 2 bases from V and 2 bases from J, with 10 bases between. The CDR3 loop reads CASSLGTSNTEAFF. The CDR3 DNA is TGCGCCAGCAGCTTAGGGACATCCAACACTGAAGCTTTCTTT. The whole variable domain, remainder taken from reference TRBV5-1 and TRBJ1-1, is KAGVTQTPRYLIKTRGQQVTLSCSPISGHRSVSWYQQTPGQGLQFLFEYFSETQRNKGNFPGRFSGRQFSNSRSEMNVSTLELGDSALYLCASSLGTSNTEAFFGQGTRLTVV.

The chain carries TRBV9 and TRBJ2-6; possible D gene TRBD2, 7 bases. Looked up from germline, CDR1 is SGDLS and CDR2 is YYNGEE. The length of the CDR3 is 17 residues. Trimming removed 4 bases from V and 2 bases from J, with 16 bases in between. CDR3 region: CASSINRDYAGANVLTF. CDR3 nucleotide sequence: TGTGCCAGCAGCATCAACAGGGACTACGCTGGGGCCAACGTCCTGACTTTC. The full variable domain, with the rest looked up from reference TRBV9 and TRBJ2-6, is DSGVTQTPKHLITATGQRVTLRCSPRSGDLSVYWYQQSLDQGLQFLIQYYNGEERAKGNILERFSAQQFPDLHSELNLSSLELGDSALYFCASSINRDYAGANVLTFGAGSRLTVL.

The J gene is TRBJ1-5, the V gene TRBV27, with 7 positions matching TRBD1. In germline, CDR1 is MNHEY, CDR2 SMNVEV (reference sequence). V gave up 0 bases and J gave up 6 bases; unmatched junction bases: 2. This CDR3 comprises 14 residues. The CDR3 DNA is TGTGCCAGCAGTTTATCAGGGGGCGTTCAGCCCCAGCATTTT. Its protein is CASSLSGGVQPQHF.

This chain uses TRBV5-5 with TRBJ2-3, with D possibly TRBD1 on 6 matching bases. The CDR3 loop spans 13 amino acids. V lost 3 bases, J lost 8 bases, and 13 bases lay in between. Germline V gene lookup returns CDR1 SGHKS and CDR2 YYEKEE (reference sequence). The CDR3 protein is CASSWDNPGTQYF. CDR3 nucleotides: TGTGCCAGCAGCTGGGACAACCCGGGTACGCAGTATTTT.

CDR3 amino acids: CASSPSRGMNTEAFF. The DNA of the CDR3 is TGTGCCAGCAGCCCATCTAGGGGGATGAACACTGAAGCTTTCTTT. The J gene is TRBJ1-1, the V gene TRBV11-2; perhaps TRBD1 as D (6 bases). Germline V gene sequence: CDR1 SGHAT, CDR2 FQNNGV. The V gene lost 5 bases and the J gene lost 0 bases, with 13 bases spanning the gap. The CDR3 is 15 amino acids.

This chain links TRBV28 with TRBJ2-5, with 11 bases lining up with TRBD2. Germline V lookup: CDR1 MDHEN, CDR2 SYDVKM. V lost 6 bases to trimming and J lost 3 bases; unmatched junction nucleotides: 0. The CDR3 runs to 13 residues. For the CDR3, the DNA is TGTGCCAGCAGGACTAGCGGGAAAGAGACCCAGTACTTC. This sequence encodes CASRTSGKETQYF.

This sequence joins TRBV18 and TRBJ2-6, with TRBD1 identical over 12 bases. Germline lookup yields CDR1 KGHSH and CDR2 LQKENI. V shed 6 bases, J shed 2 bases, and the junction held 5 bases outside the gene matches. This CDR3 contains 17 residues. The chain's CDR3 is CASSPGQGATGANVLTF. In nucleotides, the CDR3 is TGTGCCAGCTCTCCGGGACAGGGGGCGACTGGGGCCAACGTCCTGACTTTC.

The chain's CDR3 is CASSSRDKGYNEQFF. In DNA, the CDR3 is TGTGCCAGCAGTTCCCGGGACAAAGGCTACAATGAGCAGTTCTTC. The chain links TRBV6-5 to TRBJ2-1, with D possibly matching TRBD1 (6 bases). The ends were cut back, 4 bases at V and 3 bases at J, with 13 bases in the middle. The CDR3 is made up of 15 amino acids. The germline V gene has CDR1 MNHEY and CDR2 SVGAGI.

The rearrangement uses TRBV6-5 and TRBJ1-2; no reliable D call. Germline CDR1 reads MNHEY; CDR2 reads SVGAGI. The CDR3 extends over 15 amino acids. The V end was cut by 1 base, the J end by 2 bases, with 11 bases between. The CDR3 DNA follows: TGTGCCAGCAGTTACTATGCGGGGTCCAACTATGGCTACACCTTC. Translation gives CASSYYAGSNYGYTF.

The chain uses TRBV6-5 and TRBJ1-2; D is undetermined. Germline CDR1 MNHEY, CDR2 SVGAGI. V lost 5 bases to trimming and J lost 5 bases, with 12 bases between them. This CDR3 is 13 amino acids long. CDR3 nucleotides: TGTGCCAGCAGTCAGGATCGCGAGTATGGCTACACCTTC. It codes for CASSQDREYGYTF.

J is TRBJ1-3 and V is TRBV18; no firm D call. Trimming cost V 0 bases and J 0 bases, with 6 bases left between them. From germline, CDR1 is KGHSH and CDR2 LQKENI. The length of the CDR3 is 15 residues. CDR3 protein: CASSPPRLSGNTIYF. CDR3 nucleotides: TGTGCCAGCTCACCACCGAGGCTCTCTGGAAACACCATATATTTT.

J is TRBJ2-7 and V is TRBV28, with TRBD1 matching 10 bases. The CDR3 length is 13 residues. Germline CDR1 and CDR2: MDHEN and SYDVKM. Germline trimming cut 4 bases from V and 9 bases from J; bases unmatched to any gene: 6. The CDR3 region has the DNA TGTGCCAGCAGTTCCGGTGACAGGGGGCGGCAGTACTTC. Translated: CASSSGDRGRQYF.

This chain uses TRBV5-1 with TRBJ1-4; no reliable D call. The V gene lost 4 bases and the J gene lost 8 bases, with 15 bases spanning the gap. CDR1 and CDR2 from the germline V gene are SGHRS and YFSETQ. The CDR3 covers 14 residues. Written as DNA, the CDR3 is TGCGCCAGCAGCGACCAGGCAGCTACCGAAAAACTGTTTTTT. It codes for CASSDQAATEKLFF.

The chain links TRBV7-9 to TRBJ2-5; 12 bases match TRBD2. Germline V gene lookup returns CDR1 SEHNR and CDR2 FQNEAQ (reference sequence). This CDR3 is built from 15 residues. J lost 5 bases, V lost 5 bases, and 6 bases had no gene match. This CDR3 is CASSQPLAGGETQYF. CDR3 nucleotides: TGTGCCAGCAGCCAACCCCTAGCGGGAGGGGAGACCCAGTACTTC.

The genes are TRBV15 and TRBJ2-1; perhaps TRBD2 as D (6 bases). CDR1 is LNHNV, CDR2 YYDKDF, per germline (reference sequence). V was pared by 7 bases and J by 6 bases, with 16 bases between. This CDR3 spans 14 amino acids. CDR3 sequence reads: CATTLARSGNEQFF. CDR3 coding DNA: TGTGCCACCACACTAGCCCGATCTGGCAATGAGCAGTTCTTC.

The chain couples TRBV15 to TRBJ1-5; the D gene is possibly TRBD1 (5 bases). V lost 2 bases and J 6 bases, leaving 17 bases between the germline ends. The CDR3 extends over 16 amino acids. Germline CDR1 LNHNV, CDR2 YYDKDF (reference sequence). The CDR3 sequence is CATSRSRQGSSQPQHF. The CDR3 coding sequence is TGTGCCACCAGCAGATCGCGGCAGGGTTCTAGTCAGCCCCAGCATTTT. The whole variable domain, remainder taken from reference TRBV15 and TRBJ1-5, is DAMVIQNPRYQVTQFGKPVTLSCSQTLNHNVMYWYQQKSSQAPKLLFHYYDKDFNNEADTPDNFQSRRPNTSFCFLDIRSPGLGDTAMYLCATSRSRQGSSQPQHFGDGTRLSIL.

The chain is built from TRBV7-8 and TRBJ2-3; 8 nucleotides line up with TRBD2. This CDR3 contains 15 residues. The V segment lost 6 bases and the J segment 6 bases; nucleotides outside the gene matches: 11. From germline, CDR1 is SGHVS and CDR2 FQNEAQ. Here the CDR3 reads CASRFREGGTDTQYF. The CDR3 coding sequence is TGTGCCAGCAGATTTCGGGAGGGCGGTACGGATACGCAGTATTTT.

The rearrangement joins TRBV27 to TRBJ1-1; D call uncertain. Looked up from germline, CDR1 is MNHEY and CDR2 is SMNVEV (reference sequence). V dropped 5 bases and J dropped 2 bases, with 12 bases sitting between them. This CDR3 is 14 amino acids long. Here the CDR3 reads CASSPTGSNTEAFF. As DNA, the CDR3 is TGTGCCAGCAGTCCCACCGGGTCAAACACTGAAGCTTTCTTT.